The 9 T cell receptor beta chains below were found in one sample sequenced in a study of tumor-infiltrating lymphocytes in primary liver carcinoma. TCR beta cDNA was made from around 520 ng total RNA with a constant-region primer. Library construction for TCR beta comprised three nested multiplex PCR rounds performed with slightly modified ARM-PCR. Two initial PCR rounds of around 10 cycles each paired TRBV1-TRBV30 forward primers with a C-beta reverse primer. Each CDR3 protein gets one entry after TCRdb re-called the multiplex PCR reads with MiXCR. Seen here are 320,000 or so distinct CDR3 sequences, around three fifths observed once, and the top ten hold roughly 9%. Both blood RNA, taken from unsorted whole blood, and germline DNA were extracted. The source material was peripheral blood. Source of these receptors: a man aged 35 to 55 with primary liver carcinoma and hepatitis B virus infection.

Note on this clonotype: The junction departs from germline at one end; a sequencing error may be responsible. CDR3 region: CASAGGSGYELYF. CDR3 in DNA: TGTGCCAGCGCAGGGGGCTCGGGGTACGAGCTGTACTTC. The chain recombines TRBV28 with TRBJ2-7, with 8 bases that match TRBD1. Germline V gene lookup returns CDR1 MDHEN and CDR2 SYDVKM. The length of the CDR3 is 13 residues.

This chain links TRBV9 with TRBJ1-5; D is unresolved. V shed 0 bases and J shed 5 bases, with 9 bases lying between them. The CDR3 runs to 14 residues. Germline CDR1 is SGDLS and CDR2 is YYNGEE. The CDR3 bases are TGTGCCAGCAGCGTAGGGGTTGGGGATCAGCCCCAGCATTTT. Residues: CASSVGVGDQPQHF.

This clonotype was counted many times. This chain uses TRBV7-9 with TRBJ2-3; 7 nucleotides line up with TRBD1. The CDR3 runs to 13 residues. Germline V gene data show CDR1 as SEHNR and CDR2 as FQNEAQ (reference sequence). The junction had 4 bases not matched to a gene; V was cut back by 5 bases and J by 5 bases. The CDR3 reads CASSDRDVDTQYF. CDR3 coding DNA: TGTGCCAGCAGCGACAGGGATGTAGATACGCAGTATTTT.

Regarding this clonotype: One base away lies a much larger clone, so this may be a sequencing read error. J is TRBJ2-1 and V is TRBV29-1; TRBD2 matches at 7 bases. Germline lookup yields CDR1 SQVTM and CDR2 ANQGSEA. The CDR3 is made up of 14 amino acids. With V trimmed by 2 bases and J by 2 bases, 3 bases remained unmatched. In DNA form, the CDR3 reads TGCAGCGTTGAACTAGCGGTGACCTACAATGAGCAGTTCTTC. It encodes CSVELAVTYNEQFF.

Ten or more counts support this clonotype. This chain connects TRBV6-5 to TRBJ1-1; the match to TRBD1 covers 7 bases. V was pared by 10 bases and J by 0 bases, with 5 bases of the junction left unmatched. There are 13 residues in the CDR3. Germline V gene sequence: CDR1 MNHEY, CDR2 SVGAGI. The CDR3 sequence: CATRQGMNTEAFF. The CDR3 nucleotides read TGTGCCACCAGACAGGGTATGAACACTGAAGCTTTCTTT.

This clonotype has just a few counts. This may come from a read error, since a much larger clone is one base off. The chain joins TRBV29-1 to TRBJ2-7, with 9 bases fitting TRBD1. The CDR3 has 12 amino acids. J gave up 6 bases and V 7 bases, and 7 bases lay outside the gene matches. The V gene's germline CDR1 is SQVTM and CDR2 ANQGSEA. CDR3 coding DNA: TGCAGCGCCAGGACAGGGGACCGCGAGCAGTACTTC. This translates into CSARTGDREQYF.

Concerning this clonotype itself: The DNA is left out, because the CDR3 cannot be placed on it with certainty; the CDR3 is given as TCRdb lists it. The chain couples TRBV6-5 to TRBJ2-3; the table's D call TRBD1 went unverified against the DNA. From its first to its last residue, the CDR3 has 16 amino acids. Germline CDR1 is MNHEY and CDR2 is SVGAGI. The CDR3: CAGSYSCDRATDTQYF.

This clonotype was counted at least ten times. The rearrangement uses TRBV29-1 and TRBJ2-6, with D possibly TRBD1 on 5 matching bases. V lost 6 bases and J lost 4, with 13 bases in between. Germline V lookup: CDR1 SQVTM, CDR2 ANQGSEA. This CDR3 contains 14 residues. The CDR3 sequence: CSVAQESGANVLTF. DNA for the CDR3: TGCAGCGTCGCACAGGAATCCGGGGCCAACGTCCTGACTTTC.

In the case of this clonotype: At one end, the junction sequence differs from germline, possibly due to a read error. This chain links TRBV11-1 with TRBJ2-1, with 11 bases lining up with TRBD2. Per the germline V gene, CDR1 is SGHAT and CDR2 is FQDESV (reference sequence). The CDR3 sequence is 18 residues long. The CDR3: CASSPTSGIGSSYDEQFF. The DNA for the CDR3 is TGTGCCAGCAGCCCGACTAGCGGGATAGGGAGCTCCTACGATGAGCAGTTCTTC. Complete variable domain (other parts from reference TRBV11-1 and TRBJ2-1): EAEVAQSPRYKITEKSQAVAFWCDPISGHATLYWYRQILGQGPELLVQFQDESVVDDSQLPKDRFSAERLKGVDSTLKIQPAELGDSAMYLCASSPTSGIGSSYDEQFFGPGTRLTVL.